This T cell receptor beta chain was captured by sequencing in a study of brain T cells in children with intractable seizures. Study-level points and caveats: Viral specificity was inferred only from CDR3 similarity; HCMV serostatus was unknown.

Some clones are missing from TCRdb's copy, which holds only in-frame ones; the method was immunoSEQ multiplex PCR. Here the sample spans some 64,000 clones, 95% to 97% being singletons. Surgery cases with the highest brain T cell transcript signatures were chosen for sequencing. At least one anti-epileptic drug was given before surgery. This CDR3 is 14 amino acids long. The germline V gene encodes CDR1 MNHEY and CDR2 SVGAGI. Trimming removed 3 bases at V and 13 bases at J, with 21 bases between. Comment on this clone: Antigen unknown.

This TCR came from a boy in the first two years of life with focal cortical dysplasia and intractable seizures. Here the sequenced sample was peripheral blood, taken at surgery. The J gene is TRBJ1-1, the V gene TRBV6-5, with D tentatively TRBD1 (5 bases). CDR3 in DNA: TGTGCCAGCAGTTATTCCTTCGGTGGGCAGGGAAGTTTCTTT. It specifies CASSYSFGGQGSFF.